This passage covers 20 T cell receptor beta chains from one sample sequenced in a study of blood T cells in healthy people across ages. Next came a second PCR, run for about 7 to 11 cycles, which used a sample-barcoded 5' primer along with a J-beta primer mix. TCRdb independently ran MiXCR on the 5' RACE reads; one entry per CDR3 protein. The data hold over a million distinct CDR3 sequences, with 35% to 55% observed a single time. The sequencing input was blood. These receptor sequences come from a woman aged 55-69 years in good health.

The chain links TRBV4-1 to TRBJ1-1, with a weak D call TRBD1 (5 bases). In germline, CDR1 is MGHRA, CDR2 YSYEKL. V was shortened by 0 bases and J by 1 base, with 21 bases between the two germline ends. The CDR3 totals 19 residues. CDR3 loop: CASSQDWVSGHLSNTEAFF. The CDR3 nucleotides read TGCGCCAGCAGCCAAGATTGGGTTTCCGGACACCTTTCGAACACTGAAGCTTTCTTT.

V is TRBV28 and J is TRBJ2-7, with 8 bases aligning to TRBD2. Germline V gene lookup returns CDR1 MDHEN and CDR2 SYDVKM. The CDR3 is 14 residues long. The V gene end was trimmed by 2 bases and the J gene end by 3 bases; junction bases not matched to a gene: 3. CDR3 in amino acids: CASSLTGGIYEQYF. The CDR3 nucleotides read TGTGCCAGCAGTTTAACGGGAGGGATCTACGAGCAGTACTTC.

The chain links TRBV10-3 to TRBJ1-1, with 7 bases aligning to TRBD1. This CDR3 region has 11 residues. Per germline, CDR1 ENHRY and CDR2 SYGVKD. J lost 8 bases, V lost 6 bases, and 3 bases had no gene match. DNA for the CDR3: TGTGCCATCAGGGACAGGACAGAAGCTTTCTTT. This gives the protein CAIRDRTEAFF.

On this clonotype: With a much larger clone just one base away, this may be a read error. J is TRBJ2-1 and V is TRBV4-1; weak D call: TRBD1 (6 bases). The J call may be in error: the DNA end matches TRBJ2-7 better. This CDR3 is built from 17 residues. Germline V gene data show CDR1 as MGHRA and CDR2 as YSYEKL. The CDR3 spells CASSQRDGTISYNEQYF. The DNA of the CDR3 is TGCGCCAGCAGCCAACGAGACGGGACAATCTCCTACAATGAGCAGTACTTC.

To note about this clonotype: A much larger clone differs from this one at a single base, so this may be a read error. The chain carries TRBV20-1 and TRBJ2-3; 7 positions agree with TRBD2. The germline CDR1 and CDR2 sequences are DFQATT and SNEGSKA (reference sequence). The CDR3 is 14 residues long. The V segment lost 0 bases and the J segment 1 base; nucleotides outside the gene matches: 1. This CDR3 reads CSARDGLGTDTQYF. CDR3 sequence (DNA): TGCAGTGCTAGAGATGGACTAGGCACAGATACGCAGTATTTT.

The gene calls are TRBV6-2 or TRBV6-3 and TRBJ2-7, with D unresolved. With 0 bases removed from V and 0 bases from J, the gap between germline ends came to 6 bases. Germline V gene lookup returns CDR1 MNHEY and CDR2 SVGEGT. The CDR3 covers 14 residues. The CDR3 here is CASSYSVASYEQYF. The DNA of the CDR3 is TGTGCCAGCAGTTACTCAGTGGCCTCCTACGAGCAGTACTTC.

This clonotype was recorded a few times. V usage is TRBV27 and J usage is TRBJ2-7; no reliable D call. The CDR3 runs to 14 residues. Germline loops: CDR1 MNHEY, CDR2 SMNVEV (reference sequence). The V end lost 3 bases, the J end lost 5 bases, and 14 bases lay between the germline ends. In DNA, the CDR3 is TGTGCCAGCAGTTTTCACCCAAGGATGGACGAGCAGTACTTC. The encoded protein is CASSFHPRMDEQYF.

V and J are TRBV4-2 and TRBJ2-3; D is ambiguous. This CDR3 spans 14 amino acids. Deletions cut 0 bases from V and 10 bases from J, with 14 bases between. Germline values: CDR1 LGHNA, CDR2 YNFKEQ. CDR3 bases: TGTGCCAGCAGCCAAGATGAGCTTACCCACCCGCAGTATTTT. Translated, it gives CASSQDELTHPQYF.

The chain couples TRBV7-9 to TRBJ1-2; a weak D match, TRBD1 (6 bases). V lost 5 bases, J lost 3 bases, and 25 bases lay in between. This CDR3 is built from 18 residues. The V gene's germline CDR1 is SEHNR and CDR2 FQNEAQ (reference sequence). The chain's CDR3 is CASSPHPIVTGLDYGYTF. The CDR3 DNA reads TGTGCCAGCAGCCCTCATCCGATAGTAACAGGGCTTGACTATGGCTACACCTTC.

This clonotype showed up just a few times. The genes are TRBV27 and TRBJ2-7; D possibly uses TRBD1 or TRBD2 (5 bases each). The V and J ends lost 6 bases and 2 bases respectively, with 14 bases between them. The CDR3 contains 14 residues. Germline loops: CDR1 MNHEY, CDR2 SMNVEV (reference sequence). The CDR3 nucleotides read TGTGCCAGCAGCCAGGGACGAGGGGCCTACGAGCAGTACTTC. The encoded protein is CASSQGRGAYEQYF.

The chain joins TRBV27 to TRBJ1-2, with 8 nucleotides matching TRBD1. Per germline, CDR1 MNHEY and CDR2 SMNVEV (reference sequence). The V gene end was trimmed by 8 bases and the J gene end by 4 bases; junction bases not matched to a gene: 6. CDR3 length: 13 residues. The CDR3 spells CASQPGTGYGYTF. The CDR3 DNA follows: TGTGCCAGCCAACCAGGGACAGGCTATGGCTACACCTTC.

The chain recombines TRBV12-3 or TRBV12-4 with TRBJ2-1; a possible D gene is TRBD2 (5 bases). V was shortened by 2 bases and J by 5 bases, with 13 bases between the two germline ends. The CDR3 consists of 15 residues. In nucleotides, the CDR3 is TGTGCCAGCAGTTTACCCGGGGTCTTTCACAATGAGCAGTTCTTC. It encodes CASSLPGVFHNEQFF.

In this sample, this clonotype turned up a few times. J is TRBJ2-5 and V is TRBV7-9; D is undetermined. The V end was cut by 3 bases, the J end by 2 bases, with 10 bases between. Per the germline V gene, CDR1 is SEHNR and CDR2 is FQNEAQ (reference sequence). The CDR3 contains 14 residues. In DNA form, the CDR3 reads TGTGCCAGCAGCTTCTGGACGGAACAAGAGACCCAGTACTTC. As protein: CASSFWTEQETQYF.

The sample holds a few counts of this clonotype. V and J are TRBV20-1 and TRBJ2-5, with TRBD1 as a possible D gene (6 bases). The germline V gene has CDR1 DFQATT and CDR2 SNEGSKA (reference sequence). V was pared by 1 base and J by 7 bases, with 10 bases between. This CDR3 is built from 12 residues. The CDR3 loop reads CSARGGHRTQYF. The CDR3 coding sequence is TGCAGTGCTAGAGGGGGGCATAGGACCCAGTACTTC.

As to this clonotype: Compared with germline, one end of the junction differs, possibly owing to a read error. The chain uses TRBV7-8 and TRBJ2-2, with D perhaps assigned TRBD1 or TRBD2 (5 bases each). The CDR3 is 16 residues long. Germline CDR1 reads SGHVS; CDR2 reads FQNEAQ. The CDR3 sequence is CASSLAVRGTAGELFF. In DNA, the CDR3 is TGTGCCAGCAGCTTAGCTGTTAGGGGCACCGCCGGGGAGTTGTTTTTT.

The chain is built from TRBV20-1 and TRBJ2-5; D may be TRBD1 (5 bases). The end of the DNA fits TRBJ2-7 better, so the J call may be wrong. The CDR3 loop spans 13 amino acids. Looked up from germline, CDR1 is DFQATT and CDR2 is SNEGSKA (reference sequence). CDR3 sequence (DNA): TGCAGTGCCTGGGGCGCCGACTCCTACGAGCAGTACTTC. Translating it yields CSAWGADSYEQYF.

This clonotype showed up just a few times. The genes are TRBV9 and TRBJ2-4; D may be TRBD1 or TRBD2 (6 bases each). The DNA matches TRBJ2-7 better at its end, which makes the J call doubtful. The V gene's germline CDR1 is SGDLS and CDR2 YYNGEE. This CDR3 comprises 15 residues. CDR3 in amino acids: CASSVEAGHSYEQYF. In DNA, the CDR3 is TGTGCCAGCAGCGTAGAGGCGGGACACTCCTACGAGCAGTACTTC.

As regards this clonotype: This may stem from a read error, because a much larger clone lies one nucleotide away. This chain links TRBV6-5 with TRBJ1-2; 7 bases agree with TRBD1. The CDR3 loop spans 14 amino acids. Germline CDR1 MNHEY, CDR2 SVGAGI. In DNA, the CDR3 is TGTGCCGGCAGACCCTTAACAGGGGCGCATGGCTACACCTTC. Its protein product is CAGRPLTGAHGYTF.

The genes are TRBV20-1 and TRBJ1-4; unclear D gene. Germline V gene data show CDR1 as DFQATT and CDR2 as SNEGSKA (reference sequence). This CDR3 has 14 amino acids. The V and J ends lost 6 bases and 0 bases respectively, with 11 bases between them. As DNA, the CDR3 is TGCAGTGCCTTGGACCAGTCAACTAATGAAAAACTGTTTTTT. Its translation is CSALDQSTNEKLFF.

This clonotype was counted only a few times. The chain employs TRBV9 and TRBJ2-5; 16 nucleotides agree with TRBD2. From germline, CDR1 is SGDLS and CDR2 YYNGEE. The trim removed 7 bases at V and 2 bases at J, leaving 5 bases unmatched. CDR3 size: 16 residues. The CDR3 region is CASGTSGRERQETQYF. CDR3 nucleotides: TGTGCCAGCGGGACTAGCGGGAGGGAAAGACAAGAGACCCAGTACTTC.